Below, 21 T cell receptor beta chains from the same sample are listed, as sequenced in a study of cytomegalovirus exposure and HLA in healthy donors. Use of 60 Vbeta and 13 Jbeta primers characterized the PCR. This table comes from immunoSEQ multiplex PCR, and its TCRdb copy is limited to in-frame clones, with some not included. This table holds fewer than 200,000 clones, 81% found once. Sequencing used PBMCs. The origin of the receptors is a woman in her 30s in good health and CMV-seronegative.

V usage is TRBV18 and J usage is TRBJ1-4; TRBD1 aligns across 8 bases. Per the germline V gene, CDR1 is KGHSH and CDR2 is LQKENI. The CDR3 runs to 15 residues. Losses at the gene ends were 5 bases for V and 2 bases for J; bases not matched to a gene: 4. For the CDR3, the DNA is TGTGCCAGCTCAGAAGACAGGGGCACTAATGAAAAACTGTTTTTT. It codes for CASSEDRGTNEKLFF.

This chain links TRBV27 with TRBJ1-1, with D uncertain. Germline V gene sequence: CDR1 MNHEY, CDR2 SMNVEV (reference sequence). The CDR3 is 13 amino acids. Trimming cost V 5 bases and J 1 base, with 8 bases left between them. CDR3 residues: CASSGLTNTEAFF. The CDR3 nucleotides read TGTGCCAGCAGTGGGCTTACGAACACTGAAGCTTTCTTT.

This sequence joins TRBV28 and TRBJ2-1, with 11 bases identical to TRBD2. Per the germline V gene, CDR1 is MDHEN and CDR2 is SYDVKM. Germline trimming cut 6 bases from V and 10 bases from J; bases unmatched to any gene: 14. The CDR3 sequence is 16 residues long. This CDR3 reads CASSPLRLAGWGEQFF. CDR3 coding DNA: TGTGCCAGCAGCCCTCTCCGACTAGCGGGGTGGGGAGAGCAGTTCTTC.

J is TRBJ1-5 and V is TRBV28; the D gene is possibly TRBD1 (6 bases). This CDR3 is 13 amino acids long. The germline gives CDR1 MDHEN, CDR2 SYDVKM. Trimming cost V 2 bases and J 7 bases, with 9 bases left between them. CDR3 coding DNA: TGTGCCAGCAGTTTAACAGGGAAGCAGCCCCAGCATTTT. Protein sequence: CASSLTGKQPQHF. The whole variable domain, filled in from reference TRBV28 and TRBJ1-5, reads DVKVTQSSRYLVKRTGEKVFLECVQDMDHENMFWYRQDPGLGLRLIYFSYDVKMKEKGDIPEGYSVSREKKERFSLILESASTNQTSMYLCASSLTGKQPQHFGDGTRLSIL.

The chain employs TRBV6-1 and TRBJ2-1, with 8 bases aligning to TRBD2. The CDR3 totals 14 residues. Germline-derived CDR1 and CDR2 are MNHNS and SASEGT. The V gene end was trimmed by 5 bases and the J gene end by 4 bases; junction bases not matched to a gene: 4. CDR3 sequence (DNA): TGTGCCAGCAGTCTCAGCGGGAGATACAATGAGCAGTTCTTC. It specifies CASSLSGRYNEQFF.

This chain joins TRBV9 and TRBJ2-1; 7 bases agree with TRBD2. This CDR3 is built from 16 residues. The germline V gene has CDR1 SGDLS and CDR2 YYNGEE. With 0 bases clipped from V and 4 bases from J, the junction kept 7 bases outside the gene matches. The CDR3 nucleotides are TGTGCCAGCAGCGTAGCTTCTAGCGGCCCTTACAATGAGCAGTTCTTC. This translates into CASSVASSGPYNEQFF.

The V gene is TRBV7-2, the J gene TRBJ2-7; TRBD1 agrees at 9 bases. J gave up 1 base and V 3 bases, and 1 base lay outside the gene matches. The CDR3 spans 14 residues. Germline lookup yields CDR1 SGHTA and CDR2 FQGNSA. CDR3 bases: TGTGCCAGCAGCTTCGGACAGGGGTCCTACGAGCAGTACTTC. As protein: CASSFGQGSYEQYF.

CDR3 DNA sequence: TGTGCCAGCTCACCGGGACAGTTAAACACTGAAGCTTTCTTT. Translating it yields CASSPGQLNTEAFF. This sequence joins TRBV18 and TRBJ1-1, with 7 bases fitting TRBD1. V lost 3 bases, J lost 2 bases, and 3 bases stayed unmatched. This CDR3 is 14 amino acids long. Germline V lookup: CDR1 KGHSH, CDR2 LQKENI.

The V call is TRBV6-5, the J call TRBJ2-1, with D tentatively TRBD1 (6 bases). Germline V gene sequence: CDR1 MNHEY, CDR2 SVGAGI. V lost 2 bases and J lost 5, with 16 bases in between. The CDR3 is 16 residues long. Here the CDR3 reads CASSYRRTTGNNEQFF. In DNA, the CDR3 is TGTGCCAGCAGTTACCGTAGAACCACAGGGAACAATGAGCAGTTCTTC.

The chain recombines TRBV29-1 with TRBJ1-5; TRBD1 agrees at 9 bases. V lost 6 bases, J lost 13 bases, and 10 bases stayed unmatched. The germline V gene has CDR1 SQVTM and CDR2 ANQGSEA. The CDR3 spans 12 residues. In DNA form, the CDR3 reads TGCAGCGTGGAGGGGGGACAGGGTGGACAGCATTTT. Translated, it gives CSVEGGQGGQHF.

This rearrangement joins TRBV19 to TRBJ1-5, with D possibly matching TRBD1 (6 bases). CDR3 size: 17 residues. V lost 2 bases and J lost 4, with 18 bases in between. CDR1 is LNHDA, CDR2 SQIVND, per germline (reference sequence). DNA for the CDR3: TGTGCCAGTAGTATATTCGGGGGGGCCGGCTCTAATCAGCCCCAGCATTTT. The encoded protein is CASSIFGGAGSNQPQHF.

The CDR3 sequence is CSVGQGARETQYF. The DNA for the CDR3 is TGCAGCGTTGGACAGGGGGCCAGAGAGACCCAGTACTTC. The rearrangement joins TRBV29-1 to TRBJ2-5, with 10 bases fitting TRBD1. Germline V CDR1 and CDR2: SQVTM, ANQGSEA. The V and J ends lost 4 bases and 4 bases, in that order; junction bases with no gene match: 3. The CDR3 extends over 13 amino acids. The variable domain in full, completed from reference TRBV29-1 and TRBJ2-5, reads SAVISQKPSRDICQRGTSLTIQCQVDSQVTMMFWYRQQPGQSLTLIATANQGSEATYESGFVIDKFPISRPNLTFSTLTVSNMSPEDSSIYLCSVGQGARETQYFGPGTRLLVL.

The chain joins TRBV28 to TRBJ1-3, with D possibly being TRBD1 (5 bases). CDR1 and CDR2 from the germline V gene are MDHEN and SYDVKM. Deletions cut 5 bases from V and 9 bases from J, with 11 bases between. The CDR3 loop spans 12 amino acids. CDR3 bases: TGTGCCAGCAGTGGCCCCGGGGGCACCATATATTTT. Protein sequence: CASSGPGGTIYF. The entire variable domain, with the rest obtained from reference TRBV28 and TRBJ1-3, is as follows: DVKVTQSSRYLVKRTGEKVFLECVQDMDHENMFWYRQDPGLGLRLIYFSYDVKMKEKGDIPEGYSVSREKKERFSLILESASTNQTSMYLCASSGPGGTIYFGEGSWLTVV.

In this sample, this clone turned up once. V is TRBV4-1 and J is TRBJ2-2; 8 bases line up with TRBD1. V shed 4 bases, J shed 7 bases, and the junction held 11 bases outside the gene matches. CDR3 size: 16 residues. Germline CDR1 and CDR2: MGHRA and YSYEKL. The CDR3 sequence: CASSRGQGGGVGELFF. The CDR3 DNA sequence: TGCGCCAGCAGCCGCGGACAGGGTGGTGGAGTCGGGGAGCTGTTTTTT.

J is TRBJ1-2 and V is TRBV23-1, with 10 bases fitting TRBD1. TRBV23-1 is given ORF status, its function remaining uncertain. The CDR3 totals 16 residues. V gave up 3 bases and J gave up 4 bases; unmatched junction bases: 8. CDR3 DNA: TGCGCCAGCAGTCACCAGAGACAGGGGGCTAGCTATGGCTACACCTTC. Residues: CASSHQRQGASYGYTF.

J is TRBJ2-2 and V is TRBV18; the D gene is possibly TRBD2 (6 bases). The V gene's germline CDR1 is KGHSH and CDR2 LQKENI. The CDR3 spans 16 residues. Trimming took off 5 bases at V and 2 bases at J, with 15 bases between the two ends. The CDR3 DNA is TGTGCCAGCTCATCACAGGACGGGGGAAACACCGGGGAGCTGTTTTTT. Amino acids: CASSSQDGGNTGELFF.

The J gene is TRBJ2-3, the V gene TRBV18, with a weak D call TRBD2 (5 bases). V lost 2 bases to trimming and J lost 3 bases, with 15 bases between them. The CDR3 has 16 amino acids. Germline V gene data show CDR1 as KGHSH and CDR2 as LQKENI. CDR3 in DNA: TGTGCCAGCTCACCAAACAGCGGAGGAGTTACAGATACGCAGTATTTT. Its protein is CASSPNSGGVTDTQYF.

The J gene is TRBJ1-1, the V gene TRBV6-6, with a weak D call TRBD1 (6 bases). There are 14 residues in the CDR3. Looked up from germline, CDR1 is MNHNY and CDR2 is SVGAGI (reference sequence). Between the trimmed V and J ends, which lost 6 bases and 6 bases, there was a span of 17 bases. CDR3 DNA: TGTGCCAGCAGGCCGGACAGAAAACGCCCTGAAGCTTTCTTT. This translates into CASRPDRKRPEAFF.

The chain employs TRBV7-2 and TRBJ2-2, with D perhaps TRBD1 (6 bases). The CDR3 runs 15 residues. Germline-derived CDR1 and CDR2 are SGHTA and FQGNSA. V lost 2 bases and J 7 bases, leaving 14 bases between the germline ends. CDR3 in amino acids: CASSLLQGGGGELFF. The CDR3 DNA follows: TGTGCCAGCAGCTTACTACAGGGTGGCGGCGGGGAGCTGTTTTTT. The full variable domain, completed using reference TRBV7-2 and TRBJ2-2, is GAGVSQSPSNKVTEKGKDVELRCDPISGHTALYWYRQSLGQGLEFLIYFQGNSAPDKSGLPSDRFSAERTGGSVSTLTIQRTQQEDSAVYLCASSLLQGGGGELFFGEGSRLTVL.

Written as DNA, the CDR3 is TGTGCCAGCAGCTTGTACAGTTCTGAAGAGACCCAGTACTTC. Amino acids: CASSLYSSEETQYF. V is TRBV5-6 and J is TRBJ2-5, with D hard to call. Germline V gene lookup returns CDR1 SGHDT and CDR2 YYEEEE. CDR3 length: 14 residues. The ends were cut back, 1 base at V and 3 bases at J, with 10 bases in the middle.

This chain uses TRBV5-6 with TRBJ2-3; 10 bases line up with TRBD2. This CDR3 comprises 16 residues. Germline CDR1 SGHDT, CDR2 YYEEEE. The J segment lost 1 base and the V segment lost 3 bases, leaving 5 bases of the junction unmatched. In DNA form, the CDR3 reads TGTGCCAGCAGCTCTTGGACTAGCGGCCGCACAGATACGCAGTATTTT. Translating gives CASSSWTSGRTDTQYF.